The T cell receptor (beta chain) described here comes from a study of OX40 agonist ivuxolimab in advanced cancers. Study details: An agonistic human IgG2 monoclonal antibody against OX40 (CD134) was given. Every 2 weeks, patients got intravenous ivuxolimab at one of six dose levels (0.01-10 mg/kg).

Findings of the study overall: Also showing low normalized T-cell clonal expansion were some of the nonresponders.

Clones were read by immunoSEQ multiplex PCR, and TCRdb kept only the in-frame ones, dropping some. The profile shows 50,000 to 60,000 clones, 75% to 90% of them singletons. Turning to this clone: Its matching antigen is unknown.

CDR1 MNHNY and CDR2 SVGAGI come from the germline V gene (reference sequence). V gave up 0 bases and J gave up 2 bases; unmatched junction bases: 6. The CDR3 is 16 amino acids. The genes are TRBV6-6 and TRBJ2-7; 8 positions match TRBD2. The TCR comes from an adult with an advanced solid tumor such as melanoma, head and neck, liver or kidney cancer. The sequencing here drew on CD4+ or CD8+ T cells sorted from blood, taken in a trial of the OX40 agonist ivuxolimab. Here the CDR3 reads CASSYSVREAPYEQYF. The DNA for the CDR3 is TGTGCCAGCAGTTACTCGGTGCGGGAGGCCCCCTACGAGCAGTACTTC.